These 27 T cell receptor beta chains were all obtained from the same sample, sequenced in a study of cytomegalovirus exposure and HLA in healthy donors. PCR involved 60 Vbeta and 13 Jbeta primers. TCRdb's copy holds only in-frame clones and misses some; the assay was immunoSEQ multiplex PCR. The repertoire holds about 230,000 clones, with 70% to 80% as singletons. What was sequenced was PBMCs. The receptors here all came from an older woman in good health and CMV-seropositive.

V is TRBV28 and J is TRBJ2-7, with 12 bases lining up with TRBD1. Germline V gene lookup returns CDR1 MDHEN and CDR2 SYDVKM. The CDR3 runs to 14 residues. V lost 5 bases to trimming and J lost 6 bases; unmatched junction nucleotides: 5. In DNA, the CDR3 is TGTGCCAGCAGTCCGGGACAGGGGGCTTCCGAGCAGTACTTC. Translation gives CASSPGQGASEQYF.

Here the CDR3 reads CASSLEGNTGELFF. CDR3 in DNA: TGTGCCAGCAGCTTAGAAGGGAACACCGGGGAGCTGTTTTTT. The chain carries TRBV7-6 and TRBJ1-3; D gene unclear. The J call is doubtful: the DNA matches TRBJ2-2 better. CDR3 size: 14 residues. Per the germline V gene, CDR1 is SGHVS and CDR2 is FNYEAQ.

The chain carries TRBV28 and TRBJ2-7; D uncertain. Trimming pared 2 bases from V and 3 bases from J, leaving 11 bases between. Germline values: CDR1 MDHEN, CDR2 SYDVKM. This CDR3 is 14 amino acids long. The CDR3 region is CASSLPGDVYEQYF. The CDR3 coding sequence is TGTGCCAGCAGTTTACCAGGCGACGTCTACGAGCAGTACTTC.

CDR3 sequence reads: CASSPGQGHYEQYF. Here the CDR3 DNA reads TGTGCCAGCAGCCCCGGACAGGGTCACTACGAGCAGTACTTC. V and J are TRBV7-3 and TRBJ2-7; 8 bases map to TRBD1. The V and J ends lost 5 bases and 3 bases, in that order; junction bases with no gene match: 6. Germline V gene lookup returns CDR1 SGHTA and CDR2 FQGTGA. This CDR3 is built from 14 residues.

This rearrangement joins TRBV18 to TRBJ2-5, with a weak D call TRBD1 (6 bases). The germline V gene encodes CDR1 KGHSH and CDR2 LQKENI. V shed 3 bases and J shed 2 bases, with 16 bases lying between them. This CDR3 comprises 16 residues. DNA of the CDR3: TGTGCCAGCTCACCGCGGCGGGCAGGGGTACAAGAGACCCAGTACTTC. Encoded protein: CASSPRRAGVQETQYF.

The CDR3 loop reads CASSSSAGGVGNEQFF. The DNA for the CDR3 is TGCGCCAGCAGCTCCTCTGCGGGGGGAGTTGGGAATGAGCAGTTCTTC. The gene calls are TRBV5-1 and TRBJ2-1; 8 nucleotides line up with TRBD2. Germline loops: CDR1 SGHRS, CDR2 YFSETQ. The CDR3 sequence is 16 residues long. V dropped 3 bases and J dropped 7; count of bases not matched to a gene: 12.

Here the CDR3 DNA reads TGTGCCAGCAGCTTAGACCCCCAGGGGTCCTACGAGCAGTACTTC. This sequence encodes CASSLDPQGSYEQYF. The chain joins TRBV13 to TRBJ2-7; a weak D match, TRBD1 (6 bases). The V end lost 1 base, the J end lost 1 base, and 11 bases lay between the germline ends. Per the germline V gene, CDR1 is PRHDT and CDR2 is FYEKMQ (reference sequence). CDR3 length: 15 amino acids.

The CDR3 loop reads CASSLGSSGQYNEQFF. The CDR3 DNA sequence: TGCGCCAGCAGCTTGGGATCTAGCGGTCAGTACAATGAGCAGTTCTTC. J is TRBJ2-1 and V is TRBV5-1; 7 nucleotides agree with TRBD2. V lost 0 bases and J lost 4; bases outside the gene matches: 7. The CDR3 runs 16 residues. The germline V gene encodes CDR1 SGHRS and CDR2 YFSETQ.

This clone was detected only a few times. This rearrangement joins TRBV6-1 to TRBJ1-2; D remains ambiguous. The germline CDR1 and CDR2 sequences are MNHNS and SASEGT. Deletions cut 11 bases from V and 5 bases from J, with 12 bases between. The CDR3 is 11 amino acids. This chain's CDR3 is CACRGKYGYTF. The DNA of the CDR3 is TGTGCCTGCCGAGGGAAGTATGGCTACACCTTC.

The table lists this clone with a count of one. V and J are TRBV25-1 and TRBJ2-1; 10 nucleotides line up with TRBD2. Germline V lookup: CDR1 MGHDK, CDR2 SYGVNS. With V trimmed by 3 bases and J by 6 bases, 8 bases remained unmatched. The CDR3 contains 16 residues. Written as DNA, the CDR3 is TGTGCCAGCAGTGACTCAGCGGGAGGGCCGTTCAATGAGCAGTTCTTC. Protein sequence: CASSDSAGGPFNEQFF.

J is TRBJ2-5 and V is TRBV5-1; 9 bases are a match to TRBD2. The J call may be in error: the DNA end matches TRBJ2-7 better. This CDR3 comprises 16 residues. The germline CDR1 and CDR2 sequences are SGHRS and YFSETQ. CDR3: CASSLSYGAGGGEQYF. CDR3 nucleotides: TGCGCCAGCAGCTTGAGCTATGGAGCGGGAGGCGGCGAGCAGTACTTC.

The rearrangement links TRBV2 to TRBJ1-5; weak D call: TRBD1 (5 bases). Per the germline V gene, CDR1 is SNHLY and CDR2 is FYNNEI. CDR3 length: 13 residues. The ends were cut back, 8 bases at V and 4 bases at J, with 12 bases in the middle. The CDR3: CASGQGSNQPQHF. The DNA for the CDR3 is TGTGCCAGCGGTCAGGGTTCTAATCAGCCCCAGCATTTT.

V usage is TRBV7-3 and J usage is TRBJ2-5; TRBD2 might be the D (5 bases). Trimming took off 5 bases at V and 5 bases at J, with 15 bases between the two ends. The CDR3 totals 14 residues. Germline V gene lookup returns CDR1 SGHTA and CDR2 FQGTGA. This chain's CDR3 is CASSRTHLDETQYF. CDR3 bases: TGTGCCAGCAGCCGGACTCACCTGGACGAGACCCAGTACTTC.

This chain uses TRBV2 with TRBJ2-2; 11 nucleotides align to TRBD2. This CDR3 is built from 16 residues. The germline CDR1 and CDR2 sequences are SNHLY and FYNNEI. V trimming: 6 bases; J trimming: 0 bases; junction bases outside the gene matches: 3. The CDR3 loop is CASRLAGGANTGELFF. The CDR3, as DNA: TGTGCCAGCAGGCTAGCGGGAGGCGCGAACACCGGGGAGCTGTTTTTT.

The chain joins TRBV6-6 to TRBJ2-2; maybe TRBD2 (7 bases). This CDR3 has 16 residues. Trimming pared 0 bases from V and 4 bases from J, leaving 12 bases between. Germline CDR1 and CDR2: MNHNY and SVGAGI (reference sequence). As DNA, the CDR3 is TGTGCCAGCAGTTACTCCGGGGGGCCCACCACCGGGGAGCTGTTTTTT. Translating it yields CASSYSGGPTTGELFF.

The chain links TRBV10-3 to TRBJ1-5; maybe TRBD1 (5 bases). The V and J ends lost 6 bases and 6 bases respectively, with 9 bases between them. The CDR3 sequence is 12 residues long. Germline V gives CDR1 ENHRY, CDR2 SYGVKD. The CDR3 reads CAISDSFQPQHF. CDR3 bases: TGTGCCATCAGCGACAGTTTTCAGCCCCAGCATTTT.

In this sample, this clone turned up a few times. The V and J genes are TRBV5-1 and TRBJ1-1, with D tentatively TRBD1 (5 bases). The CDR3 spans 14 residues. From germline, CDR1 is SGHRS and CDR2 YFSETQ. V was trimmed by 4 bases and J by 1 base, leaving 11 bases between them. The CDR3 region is CASSTLTANTEAFF. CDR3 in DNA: TGCGCCAGCAGCACGCTGACAGCGAACACTGAAGCTTTCTTT.

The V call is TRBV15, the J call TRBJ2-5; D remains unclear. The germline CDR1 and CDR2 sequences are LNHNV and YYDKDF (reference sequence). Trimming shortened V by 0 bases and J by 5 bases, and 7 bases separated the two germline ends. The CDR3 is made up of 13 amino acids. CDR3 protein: CATSRDLGETQYF. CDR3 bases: TGTGCCACCAGCAGAGATCTGGGCGAGACCCAGTACTTC.

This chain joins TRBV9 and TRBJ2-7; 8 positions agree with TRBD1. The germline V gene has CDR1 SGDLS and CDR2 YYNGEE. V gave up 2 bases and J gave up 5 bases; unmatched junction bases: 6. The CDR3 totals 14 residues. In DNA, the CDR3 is TGTGCCAGCAGCGTGGGGCAGGGGGCCAACGAGCAGTACTTC. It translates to CASSVGQGANEQYF.

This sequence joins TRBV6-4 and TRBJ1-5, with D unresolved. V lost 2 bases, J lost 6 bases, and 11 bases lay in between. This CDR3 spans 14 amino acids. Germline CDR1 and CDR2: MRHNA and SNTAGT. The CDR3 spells CASSDGSWGQPQHF. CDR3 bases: TGTGCCAGCAGTGACGGGAGTTGGGGTCAGCCCCAGCATTTT.

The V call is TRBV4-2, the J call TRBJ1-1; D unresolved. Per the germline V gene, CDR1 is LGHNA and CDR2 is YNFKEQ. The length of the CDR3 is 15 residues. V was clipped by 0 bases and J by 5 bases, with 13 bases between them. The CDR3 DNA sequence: TGTGCCAGCAGCCAAGATCATGACCCGAGGACTGAAGCTTTCTTT. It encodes CASSQDHDPRTEAFF.

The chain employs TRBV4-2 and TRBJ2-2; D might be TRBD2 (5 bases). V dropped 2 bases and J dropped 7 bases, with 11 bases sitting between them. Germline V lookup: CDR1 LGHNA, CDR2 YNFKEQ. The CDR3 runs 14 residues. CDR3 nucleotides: TGTGCCAGCAGCCAACGAGGGAGTAACGGGGAGCTGTTTTTT. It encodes CASSQRGSNGELFF.

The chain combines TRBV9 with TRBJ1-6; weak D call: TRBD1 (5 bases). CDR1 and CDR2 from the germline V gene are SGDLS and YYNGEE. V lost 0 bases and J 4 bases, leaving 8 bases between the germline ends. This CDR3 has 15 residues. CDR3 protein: CASSVGGEYNSPLHF. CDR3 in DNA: TGTGCCAGCAGCGTAGGGGGGGAATATAATTCACCCCTCCACTTT.

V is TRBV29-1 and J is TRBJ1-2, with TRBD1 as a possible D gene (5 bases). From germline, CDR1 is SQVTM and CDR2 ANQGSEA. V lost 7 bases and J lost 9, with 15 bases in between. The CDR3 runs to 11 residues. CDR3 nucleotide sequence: TGCAGCGGTATGACAGATAGGAGCTACACCTTC. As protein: CSGMTDRSYTF.

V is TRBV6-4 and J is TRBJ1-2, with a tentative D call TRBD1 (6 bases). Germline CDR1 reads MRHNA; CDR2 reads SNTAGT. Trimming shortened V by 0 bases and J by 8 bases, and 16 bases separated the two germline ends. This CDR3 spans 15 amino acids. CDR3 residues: CASSDSFSGGSGYTF. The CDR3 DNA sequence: TGTGCCAGCAGTGACTCCTTCAGTGGGGGCAGCGGCTACACCTTC.

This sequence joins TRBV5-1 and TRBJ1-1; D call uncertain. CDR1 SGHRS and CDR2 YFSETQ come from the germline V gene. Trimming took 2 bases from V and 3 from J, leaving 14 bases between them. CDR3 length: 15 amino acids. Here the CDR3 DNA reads TGCGCCAGCAGCTTCCTCGGCGCCGGGGACACTGAAGCTTTCTTT. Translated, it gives CASSFLGAGDTEAFF.

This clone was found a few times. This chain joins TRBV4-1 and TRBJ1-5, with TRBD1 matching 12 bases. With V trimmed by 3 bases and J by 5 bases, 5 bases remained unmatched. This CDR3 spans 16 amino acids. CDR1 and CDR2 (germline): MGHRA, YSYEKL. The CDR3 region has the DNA TGCGCCAGCAGCCAGACCGGGACAGGGGGCGATCAGCCCCAGCATTTT. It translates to CASSQTGTGGDQPQHF.